This T cell receptor beta chain derives from a study of blood T cell repertoires in COVID-19. Sequenced by immunoSEQ multiplex PCR; TCRdb stores in-frame clones only, minus some. The sample holds 150,000 to 200,000 clones, 80% to 90% seen once. The germline CDR1 and CDR2 sequences are LGHDT and YNNKEL (reference sequence). V lost 4 bases to trimming and J lost 4 bases, with 6 bases between them. The CDR3 is 12 residues long. The clonotype comes from a man in his sixties or seventies with active or convalescent COVID-19. V usage is TRBV3-1 (or the pseudogene TRBV3-2) and J usage is TRBJ2-3; no firm D call. The sample taken for sequencing was peripheral blood. CDR3 loop: CASSPWPDTQYF. DNA of the CDR3: TGTGCCAGCAGCCCGTGGCCAGATACGCAGTATTTT.